The clone carrying this T cell receptor beta chain was recorded only once. In the source study's methods: Nucleated cell number was recorded as an estimate derived from reference gene primer amplification. Using immunoSEQ multiplex PCR, the repertoire was profiled, and TCRdb retains in-frame clones only, with some absent. V, J and clone size reflect that table, while D and trimming were determined from the DNA. The sample has about 170,000 clones; approximately 91% are singletons. The data derive from a study of blood T cell repertoires in COVID-19. Study-level information: The samples span acute and convalescent COVID-19 from the United States, Italy and Spain. Nucleic acid was either cDNA or gDNA, and it came from T cells, B-cell-depleted T cells, or PBMCs.

It was during active infection that Seattle patients were enrolled and then longitudinally followed. Sample: peripheral blood. This TCR was recovered from a young man with COVID-19, enrolled during active disease.

CDR3 DNA: TGTGCCAGCAGCCCCCGCGGACAGTTTCTATATGGCTACACCTTC. As protein: CASSPRGQFLYGYTF. This sequence joins TRBV4-2 and TRBJ1-2; TRBD1 might be the D (6 bases). The CDR3 is 15 residues long. CDR1 LGHNA and CDR2 YNFKEQ come from the germline V gene. V was cut by 4 bases and J by 5 bases, with 17 bases left in between.